This T cell receptor (beta chain) was retrieved from a study of T cell repertoires in cytomegalovirus infection. This CDR3 region has 13 residues. Trimming cost V 5 bases and J 10 bases; bases outside gene matches: 7. Per germline, CDR1 ENHRY and CDR2 SYGVKD. TCRdb fed the reads into MiXCR, producing one record per CDR3 protein. The sample holds more than 650,000 distinct CDR3 sequences, roughly 35% seen once. Source material: PBMCs. The sequence derives from a human donor in good health (CMV status not recorded). Some clones in this sample may be carry-over from other donors' samples. The rearrangement links TRBV10-3 to TRBJ2-1; TRBD2 matches 8 bases. The CDR3 loop reads CAISTGGPEEQFF. In DNA, the CDR3 is TGTGCCATCAGTACGGGAGGGCCGGAGGAGCAGTTCTTC.